This T cell receptor beta chain was identified during a study of T cell changes during pregnancy in multiple sclerosis. Profiling relied on immunoSEQ multiplex PCR, and the TCRdb table lists in-frame clones only, not all of them. Of about 20,000 clones detected, 88% appear once; the ten largest clones hold approximately 7%. CDR3 length: 17 residues. Germline V lookup: CDR1 SGDLS, CDR2 YYNGEE. V was clipped by 3 bases and J by 3 bases; unmatched bases: 5. This specimen was CD8+ T cells from peripheral blood mononuclear cells, taken in the third trimester of pregnancy. This TCR was sampled from a female donor in good health, enrolled as a control in a pregnancy study. The chain has TRBV9 and TRBJ2-1, with 14 bases matching TRBD2. The CDR3 bases are TGTGCCAGCAGCGCCGGGACTAGCGGGGGCATCTACAATGAGCAGTTCTTC. It codes for CASSAGTSGGIYNEQFF.